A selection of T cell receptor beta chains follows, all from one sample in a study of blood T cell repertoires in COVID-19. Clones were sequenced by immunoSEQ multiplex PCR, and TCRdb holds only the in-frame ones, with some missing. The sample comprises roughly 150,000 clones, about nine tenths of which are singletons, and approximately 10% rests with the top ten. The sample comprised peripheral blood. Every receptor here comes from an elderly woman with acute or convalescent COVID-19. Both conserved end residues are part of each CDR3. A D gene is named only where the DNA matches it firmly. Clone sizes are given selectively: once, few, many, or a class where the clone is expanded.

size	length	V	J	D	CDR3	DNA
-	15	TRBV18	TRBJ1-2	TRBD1	CASSEQGQANYGYTF	TGTGCCAGCTCAGAACAGGGGCAAGCTAACTATGGCTACACCTTC
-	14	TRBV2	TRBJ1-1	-	CASNVYSPNTEAFF	TGTGCCAGCAATGTTTACAGCCCGAACACTGAAGCTTTCTTT
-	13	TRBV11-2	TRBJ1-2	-	CASSLEGAGGYTF	TGTGCCAGCAGCTTAGAGGGGGCGGGTGGCTACACCTTC
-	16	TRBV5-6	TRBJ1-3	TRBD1	CASSLTGLDSGNTIYF	TGTGCCAGCAGTTTGACAGGGCTCGACTCTGGAAACACCATATATTTT
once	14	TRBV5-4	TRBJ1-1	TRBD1	CASSSNRGATEAFF	TGTGCCAGCAGCTCTAACAGGGGGGCTACTGAAGCTTTCTTT
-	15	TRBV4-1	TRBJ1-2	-	CASSQDHNRAVGYTF	TGCGCCAGCAGCCAAGATCATAACAGGGCTGTTGGCTACACCTTC
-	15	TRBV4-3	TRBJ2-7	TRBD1	CASSQRDRGPYEQYF	TGCGCCAGCAGCCAAAGAGACAGGGGACCCTACGAGCAGTACTTC
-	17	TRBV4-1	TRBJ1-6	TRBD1	CASSRDRVRPYNSPLHF	TGCGCCAGCAGCCGGGACAGGGTACGACCCTATAATTCACCCCTCCACTTT
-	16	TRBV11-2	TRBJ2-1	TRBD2	CASSLHRASGGVEQFF	TGTGCCAGCAGCTTACATAGGGCTAGCGGGGGGGTTGAGCAGTTCTTC
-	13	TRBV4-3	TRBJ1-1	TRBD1	CASSQDGGQKAFF	TGCGCCAGCAGCCAAGACGGGGGACAGAAAGCTTTCTTT
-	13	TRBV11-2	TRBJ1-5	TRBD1	CASSQDRVQPQHF	TGTGCCAGCAGCCAAGACAGGGTACAGCCCCAGCATTTT
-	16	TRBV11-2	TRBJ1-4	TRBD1	CASSWTQGARGEKLFF	TGTGCCAGCAGCTGGACACAGGGGGCGCGTGGTGAAAAACTGTTTTTT
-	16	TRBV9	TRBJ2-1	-	CASSPRGGASYNEQFF	TGTGCCAGCAGCCCCCGGGGAGGCGCCTCGTACAATGAGCAGTTCTTC
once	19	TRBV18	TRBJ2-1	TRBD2	CASSPRGVSGASTYNEQFF	TGTGCCAGCTCACCCCGCGGAGTTAGCGGGGCGTCCACCTACAATGAGCAGTTCTTC
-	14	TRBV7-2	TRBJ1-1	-	CASSLMGANPEAFF	TGTGCCAGCAGCTTAATGGGGGCGAACCCTGAAGCTTTCTTT
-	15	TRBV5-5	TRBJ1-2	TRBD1	CASSLVGQAWAGYTF	TGTGCCAGCAGCTTGGTTGGACAGGCCTGGGCTGGCTACACCTTC
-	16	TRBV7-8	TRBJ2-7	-	CASSPVGAGVTYEQYF	TGTGCCAGCAGCCCAGTAGGGGCAGGGGTAACCTACGAGCAGTACTTC
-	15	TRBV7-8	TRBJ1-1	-	CASSFTRGGRTEAFF	TGTGCCAGCAGCTTTACACGCGGGGGCCGCACTGAAGCTTTCTTT
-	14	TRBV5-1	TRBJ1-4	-	CASSLLTTNEKLFF	TGCGCCAGCAGCTTACTGACTACTAATGAAAAACTGTTTTTT
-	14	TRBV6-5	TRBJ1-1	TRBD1	CASSTRGQNTEAFF	TGTGCCAGCTCTACAAGGGGGCAGAACACTGAAGCTTTCTTT
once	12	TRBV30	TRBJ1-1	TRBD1	CAFGQGGTEAFF	TGTGCCTTCGGACAGGGAGGGACTGAAGCTTTCTTT
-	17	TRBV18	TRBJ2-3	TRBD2	CASSPLTSGGSTDTQYF	TGTGCCAGCTCACCTCTAACTAGCGGGGGTTCCACAGATACGCAGTATTTT
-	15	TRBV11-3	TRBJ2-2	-	CASSLGQARTGELFF	TGTGCCAGCAGCCTAGGACAAGCTCGGACCGGGGAGCTGTTTTTT
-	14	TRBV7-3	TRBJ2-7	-	CASSLSRVGSEQYF	TGTGCCAGCAGCTTATCCAGGGTTGGCTCCGAGCAGTACTTC
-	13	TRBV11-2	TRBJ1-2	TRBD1	CASSRTGSYGYTF	TGTGCCAGCAGTCGGACAGGTTCCTATGGCTACACCTTC
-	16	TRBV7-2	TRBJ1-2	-	CASSQQSGVVNYGYTF	TGTGCCAGCAGCCAACAATCAGGGGTAGTTAACTATGGCTACACCTTC
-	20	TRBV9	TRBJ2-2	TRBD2	CASSIRPGLAGAQTTGELFF	TGTGCCAGCAGCATACGCCCGGGACTAGCGGGGGCCCAAACGACCGGGGAGCTGTTTTTT
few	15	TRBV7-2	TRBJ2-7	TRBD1	CASSVQGNLGYEQYF	TGTGCCAGCAGCGTACAGGGGAATCTCGGCTACGAGCAGTACTTC
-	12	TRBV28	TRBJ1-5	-	CASQDSNQPQHF	TGTGCCAGCCAGGACTCCAATCAGCCCCAGCATTTT
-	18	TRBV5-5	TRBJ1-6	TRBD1	CASSLAKIWDRVESPLHF	TGTGCCAGCAGCTTGGCAAAGATTTGGGACAGGGTTGAATCACCCCTCCACTTT
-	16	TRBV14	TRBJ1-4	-	CASSQERDPTMGKLFF	TGTGCCAGCAGCCAAGAGAGGGATCCGACAATGGGGAAACTGTTTTTT
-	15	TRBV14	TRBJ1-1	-	CASSLIGGAGTEAFF	TGTGCCAGCAGCCTCATTGGGGGCGCAGGAACTGAAGCTTTCTTT
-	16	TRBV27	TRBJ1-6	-	CASSFLTSSYNSPLHF	TGTGCCAGCAGTTTCCTGACAAGTTCCTATAATTCACCCCTCCACTTT
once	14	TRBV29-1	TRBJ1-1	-	CSVDSGVRYTEAFF	TGCAGCGTTGATTCGGGGGTTCGGTACACTGAAGCTTTCTTT
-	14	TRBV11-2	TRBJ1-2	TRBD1	CASSSGQALYGYTF	TGTGCCAGCAGCTCCGGACAGGCCCTGTATGGCTACACCTTC
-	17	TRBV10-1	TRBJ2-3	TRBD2	CASSEQGLAGGGDTQYF	TGCGCCAGCAGTGAGCAGGGCCTAGCGGGGGGCGGAGATACGCAGTATTTT